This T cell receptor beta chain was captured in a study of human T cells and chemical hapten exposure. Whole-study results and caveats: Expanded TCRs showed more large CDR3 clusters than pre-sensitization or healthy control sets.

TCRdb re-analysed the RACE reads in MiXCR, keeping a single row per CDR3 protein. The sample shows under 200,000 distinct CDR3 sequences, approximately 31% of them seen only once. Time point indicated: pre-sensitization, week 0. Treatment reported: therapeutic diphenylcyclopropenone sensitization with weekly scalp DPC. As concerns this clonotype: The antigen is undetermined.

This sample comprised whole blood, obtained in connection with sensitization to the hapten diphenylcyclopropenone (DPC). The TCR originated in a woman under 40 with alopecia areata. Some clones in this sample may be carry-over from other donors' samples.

CDR3 amino acids: CATRDKSSYEQYF. Written as DNA, the CDR3 is TGTGCCACCCGGGACAAGAGCTCCTACGAGCAGTACTTC. The V call is TRBV28, the J call TRBJ2-7; a possible D gene is TRBD1 (6 bases). CDR1 is MDHEN, CDR2 SYDVKM, per germline. The CDR3 loop spans 13 amino acids. Trimming cost V 10 bases and J 0 bases, with 13 bases left between them.